This T cell receptor (beta chain) originates from a study of T cell responses to AZD1222 COVID-19 vaccine. Study results and limitations: Two doses of AZD1222 preceded a rise in Spike-specific TCR breadth and depth.

The CDR3 has 14 residues. Trimming cost V 2 bases and J 0 bases, with 5 bases left between them. In germline, CDR1 is MNHEY, CDR2 SVGEGT. Here immunoSEQ multiplex PCR was the method, and the copy in TCRdb shows in-frame clones only, minus some. The repertoire holds about 130,000 clones, with roughly 90% as singletons. Worth noting for this clone: The antigen remains unidentified.

The clonotype was recovered from an adult in good health. The specimen was peripheral blood, collected on day 0 of AZD1222 vaccination. V gene TRBV6-2 or TRBV6-3 combines with J gene TRBJ1-5; D is unresolved. CDR3 DNA: TGTGCCAGCAGTTACCTTAATAGCAATCAGCCCCAGCATTTT. Protein sequence: CASSYLNSNQPQHF.